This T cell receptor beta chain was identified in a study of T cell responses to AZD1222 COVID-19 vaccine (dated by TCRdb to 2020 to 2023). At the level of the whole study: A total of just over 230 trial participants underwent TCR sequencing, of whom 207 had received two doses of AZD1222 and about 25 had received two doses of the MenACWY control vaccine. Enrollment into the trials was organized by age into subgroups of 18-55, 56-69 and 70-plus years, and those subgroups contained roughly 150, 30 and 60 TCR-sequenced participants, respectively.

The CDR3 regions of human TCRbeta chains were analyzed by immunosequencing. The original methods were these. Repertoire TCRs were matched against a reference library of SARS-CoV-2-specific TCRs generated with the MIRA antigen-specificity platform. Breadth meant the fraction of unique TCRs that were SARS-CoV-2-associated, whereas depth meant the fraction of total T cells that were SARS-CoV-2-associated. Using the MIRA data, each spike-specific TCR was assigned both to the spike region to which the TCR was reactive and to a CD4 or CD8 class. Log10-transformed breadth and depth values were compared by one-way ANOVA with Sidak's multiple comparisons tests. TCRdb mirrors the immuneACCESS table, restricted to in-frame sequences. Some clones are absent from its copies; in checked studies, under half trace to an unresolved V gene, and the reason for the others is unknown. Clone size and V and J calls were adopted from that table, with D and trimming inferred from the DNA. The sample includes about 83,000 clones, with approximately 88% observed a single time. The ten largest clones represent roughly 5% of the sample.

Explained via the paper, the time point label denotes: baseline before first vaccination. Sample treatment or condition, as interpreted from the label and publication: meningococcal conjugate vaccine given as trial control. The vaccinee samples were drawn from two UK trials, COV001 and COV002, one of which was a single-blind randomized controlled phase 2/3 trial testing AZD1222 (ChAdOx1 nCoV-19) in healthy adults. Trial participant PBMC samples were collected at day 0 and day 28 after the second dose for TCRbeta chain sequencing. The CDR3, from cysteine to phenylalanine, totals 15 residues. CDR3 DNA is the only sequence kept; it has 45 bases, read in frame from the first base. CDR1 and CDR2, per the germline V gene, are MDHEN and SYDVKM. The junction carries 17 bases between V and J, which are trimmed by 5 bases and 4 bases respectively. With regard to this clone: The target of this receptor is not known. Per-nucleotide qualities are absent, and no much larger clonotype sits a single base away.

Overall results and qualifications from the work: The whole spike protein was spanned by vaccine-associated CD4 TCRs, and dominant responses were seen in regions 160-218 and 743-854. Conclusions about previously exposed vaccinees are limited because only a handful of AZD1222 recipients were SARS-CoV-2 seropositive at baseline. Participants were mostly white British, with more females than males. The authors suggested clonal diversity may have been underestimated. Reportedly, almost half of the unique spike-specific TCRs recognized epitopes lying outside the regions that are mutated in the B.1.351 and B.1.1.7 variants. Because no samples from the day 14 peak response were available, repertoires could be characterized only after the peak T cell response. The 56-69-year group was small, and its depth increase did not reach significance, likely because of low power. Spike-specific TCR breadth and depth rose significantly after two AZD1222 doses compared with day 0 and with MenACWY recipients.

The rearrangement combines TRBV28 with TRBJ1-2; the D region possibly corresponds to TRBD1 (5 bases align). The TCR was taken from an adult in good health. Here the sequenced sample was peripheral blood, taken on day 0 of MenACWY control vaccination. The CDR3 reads CASSPYDRKFYGYTF. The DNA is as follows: TGTGCCAGCAGTCCATATGACAGAAAATTCTATGGCTACACCTTC.